These T cell receptor beta chains were read from a single sample in a study of blood T cell repertoires in COVID-19. Produced via immunoSEQ multiplex PCR; TCRdb's table is partial and in-frame only. The sample records approximately 68,000 clones, 85% to 90% being singletons. Material: peripheral blood. Receptor source: a man aged 65 to 85 with active or convalescent COVID-19. CDR3s include the opening cysteine and the closing phenylalanine or tryptophan. A D gene is named only where the DNA matches it firmly. A clone size is listed for some rows: how often the clone was seen (once, few, many), or a class if it is expanded.

>once|15|TRBJ2-1|-|TRBV7-8
CASSLAGGQVPEQFF
TGTGCCAGCAGCTTAGCGGGGGGGCAGGTGCCTGAGCAGTTCTTC
>-|15|TRBJ2-3|TRBD1|TRBV11-1
CASSVRTGRTDTQYF
TGTGCCAGCAGCGTACGGACAGGCCGCACAGATACGCAGTATTTT
>-|16|TRBJ2-2|TRBD2|TRBV6-2/TRBV6-3
CASSDGLAGVPGELFF
TGTGCCAGCAGTGACGGACTAGCGGGAGTCCCCGGGGAGCTGTTTTTT
>-|15|TRBJ1-4|-|TRBV5-6
CASSFRRGGHEKLFF
TGTGCCAGCAGCTTCCGGCGGGGGGGCCATGAAAAACTGTTTTTT
>-|18|TRBJ2-2|TRBD2|TRBV10-3
CAISELAGYSANTGELFF
TGTGCCATCAGTGAACTAGCGGGTTACTCGGCGAACACCGGGGAGCTGTTTTTT
>-|14|TRBJ1-1|-|TRBV5-6
CASSLAWGQGTAFF
TGTGCCAGCAGCTTGGCTTGGGGGCAGGGAACGGCTTTCTTT
>-|15|TRBJ2-7|TRBD1|TRBV15
CATSGFPGGVSEQYF
TGTGCCACCAGCGGATTTCCAGGGGGAGTGTCCGAGCAGTACTTC
>-|15|TRBJ2-1|TRBD2|TRBV28
CASSSPGTSDDEQFF
TGTGCCAGCAGTTCTCCCGGGACTAGCGATGATGAGCAGTTCTTC
>-|14|TRBJ1-3|-|TRBV7-2
CASSLVYGGDTIYF
TGTGCCAGCAGCTTAGTGTATGGAGGGGACACCATATATTTT
>-|17|TRBJ2-1|-|TRBV5-1
CASSLGGRRSSYNEQFF
TGCGCCAGCAGCCTGGGGGGGCGGAGGAGCTCCTACAATGAGCAGTTCTTC
>-|14|TRBJ2-7|TRBD1|TRBV29-1
CSVQRDRARNEQYF
TGCAGCGTTCAACGGGACAGGGCCCGCAACGAGCAGTACTTC
>-|14|TRBJ1-4|-|TRBV5-1
CASSLGGYAEKLFF
TGCGCCAGCAGCCTCGGGGGGTATGCTGAAAAACTGTTTTTT
>-|16|TRBJ1-4|-|TRBV3-1/TRBV3-2
CASSQAGLPGRGKLFF
TGTGCCAGCAGCCAAGCGGGACTCCCGGGGAGAGGAAAACTGTTTTTT
>-|15|TRBJ1-4|-|TRBV30
CAWSVLGGDQGKLFF
TGTGCCTGGAGTGTACTGGGAGGGGATCAGGGAAAACTGTTTTTT
>-|15|TRBJ2-2|-|TRBV9
CASSVGAVDTGELFF
TGTGCCAGCAGCGTGGGGGCCGTGGACACCGGGGAGCTGTTTTTT
>-|14|TRBJ1-1|-|TRBV28
CASSFIQSRTEAFF
TGTGCCAGCAGTTTTATCCAATCACGGACTGAAGCTTTCTTT
>-|16|TRBJ2-3|-|TRBV6-2/TRBV6-3
CASSYGRGASTDTQYF
TGTGCCAGCAGTTATGGGCGGGGAGCCAGCACAGATACGCAGTATTTT
>few|14|TRBJ2-7|-|TRBV14
CASSLSPLVYEQYF
TGTGCCAGCAGCCTATCCCCCCTAGTCTACGAGCAGTACTTC
>-|16|TRBJ1-2|-|TRBV19
CASSILGAPQPYGYTF
TGTGCCAGTAGTATACTTGGAGCGCCTCAGCCCTATGGCTACACCTTC
>-|14|TRBJ2-3|-|TRBV11-3
CASSLSDSTDTQYF
TGTGCCAGCAGCCTCTCTGACTCCACAGATACGCAGTATTTT
>-|15|TRBJ2-3|TRBD1|TRBV5-6
CASRPATGSTDTQYF
TGTGCCAGCAGACCGGCGACAGGGAGCACAGATACGCAGTATTTT
>-|14|TRBJ1-1|-|TRBV6-6
CASSYSQRNTEAFF
TGTGCCAGCAGTTACTCACAAAGGAACACTGAAGCTTTCTTT
>-|16|TRBJ2-1|TRBD2|TRBV9
CASSPSPAGGLNEQFF
TGTGCCAGCAGCCCCTCTCCAGCGGGAGGGCTAAATGAGCAGTTCTTC
>-|15|TRBJ1-1|-|TRBV7-2
CASSLARGRNTEAFF
TGTGCCAGCAGCTTAGCGCGGGGGAGAAACACTGAAGCTTTCTTT
>-|14|TRBJ1-6|-|TRBV7-9
CASSLGAHNSPLHF
TGTGCCAGCAGCTTGGGGGCACATAATTCACCCCTCCACTTT
>-|11|TRBJ2-5|-|TRBV6-5
CASGQQETQYF
TGTGCCAGCGGACAGCAAGAGACCCAGTACTTC
>-|14|TRBJ1-6|TRBD1|TRBV4-1
CASSHPGQNSPLHF
TGCGCCAGCAGCCACCCGGGACAGAATTCACCCCTCCACTTT
>-|13|TRBJ1-3|-|TRBV11-1
CATSTGDGNTIYF
TGTGCCACCAGTACAGGAGACGGAAACACCATATATTTT
>-|15|TRBJ1-3|-|TRBV6-2/TRBV6-3
CASSYQTTSGNTIYF
TGTGCCAGCAGTTACCAGACAACCTCTGGAAACACCATATATTTT
>-|15|TRBJ2-7|TRBD1|TRBV23-1
CASSHCDRAYYEQYF
TGCGCCAGCAGTCATTGCGACAGGGCCTACTACGAGCAGTACTTC
>-|15|TRBJ2-2|-|TRBV2
CASSEGHLNTGELFF
TGTGCCAGCAGTGAAGGGCACCTGAACACCGGGGAGCTGTTTTTT
>-|16|TRBJ2-3|TRBD2|TRBV29-1
CSAQRLASSSTDTQYF
TGCAGCGCCCAACGACTAGCCTCTTCTAGCACAGATACGCAGTATTTT
>-|18|TRBJ2-7|TRBD2|TRBV5-1
CASSPTSGRAKISYEQYF
TGCGCCAGCAGCCCGACTAGCGGGAGGGCCAAAATCTCCTACGAGCAGTACTTC
>-|15|TRBJ2-5|TRBD1|TRBV11-1
CASSLDGTGQETQYF
TGTGCCAGCAGCTTAGACGGGACAGGCCAAGAGACCCAGTACTTC
>-|16|TRBJ1-2|TRBD1|TRBV28
CASSFVAGPQGDGYTF
TGTGCCAGCAGTTTCGTCGCGGGGCCACAGGGGGATGGCTACACCTTC
>-|16|TRBJ2-7|TRBD2|TRBV5-1
CASSFRASGSSYEQYF
TGCGCCAGCAGCTTTCGGGCTAGCGGGAGCTCCTACGAGCAGTACTTC
>-|14|TRBJ2-7|-|TRBV15
CATSRSPWRGEQYF
TGTGCCACCAGCCGGTCCCCGTGGAGGGGCGAGCAGTACTTC